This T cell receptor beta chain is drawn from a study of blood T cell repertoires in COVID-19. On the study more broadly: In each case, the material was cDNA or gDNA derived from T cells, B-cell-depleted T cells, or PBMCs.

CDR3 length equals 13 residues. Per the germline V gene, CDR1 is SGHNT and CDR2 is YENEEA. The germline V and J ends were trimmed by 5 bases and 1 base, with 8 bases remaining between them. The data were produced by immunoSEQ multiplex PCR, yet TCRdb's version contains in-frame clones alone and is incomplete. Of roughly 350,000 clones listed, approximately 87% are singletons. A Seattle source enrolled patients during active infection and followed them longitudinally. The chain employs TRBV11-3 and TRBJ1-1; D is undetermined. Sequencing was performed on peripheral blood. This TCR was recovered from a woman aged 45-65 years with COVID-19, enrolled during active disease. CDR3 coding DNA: TGTGCCAGCAGCGCTAGATCGAACACTGAAGCTTTCTTT. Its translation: CASSARSNTEAFF.